Presented here are 14 T cell receptor beta chains from one specimen sequenced in a study of CD8+ T cells in alopecia areata. In each case, RNA was isolated and then reverse transcribed into cDNA as the sequencing template. Generated by immunoSEQ multiplex PCR, the TCRdb table keeps only in-frame clones and is missing some. The sample consists of 170,000 or so clones, 59% of them appearing once. Sequencing was performed on CD4+ T cells sorted from blood, taken at week 0. The source of these receptors is a human donor with alopecia areata.

This sequence joins TRBV6-5 and TRBJ2-7; D ambiguous. The CDR3 runs to 15 residues. Germline CDR1 reads MNHEY; CDR2 reads SVGAGI. The ends were cut back, 5 bases at V and 0 bases at J, with 14 bases in the middle. CDR3 protein: CASSTTGSRSYEQYF. The CDR3 DNA follows: TGTGCCAGCAGTACAACCGGGTCACGCTCCTACGAGCAGTACTTC.

This clone was observed a single time. The CDR3 region is CATRTGEETQYF. CDR3 bases: TGTGCCACGAGGACAGGAGAAGAGACCCAGTACTTC. The chain combines TRBV15 with TRBJ2-5, with 7 positions matching TRBD1. The CDR3 totals 12 residues. Germline V gives CDR1 LNHNV, CDR2 YYDKDF (reference sequence). Trimming cost V 9 bases and J 3 bases; bases outside gene matches: 4.

The chain recombines TRBV30 with TRBJ1-2; weak D call: TRBD1 (5 bases). There are 14 residues in the CDR3. Germline lookup yields CDR1 GTSNPN and CDR2 SVGIG (reference sequence). Trimming removed 5 bases at V and 6 bases at J, with 19 bases between. CDR3 sequence reads: CAWLPGPTKNGYTF. CDR3 bases: TGTGCCTGGTTACCGGGACCGACCAAAAATGGCTACACCTTC.

This clone appeared once. The chain's CDR3 is CASSLAGAETQYF. CDR3 bases: TGTGCCAGCAGCTTAGCGGGGGCTGAGACCCAGTACTTC. This chain joins TRBV7-3 and TRBJ2-5, with a weak D call TRBD2 (7 bases). V lost 2 bases, J lost 5 bases, and 9 bases lay in between. CDR1 SGHTA and CDR2 FQGTGA come from the germline V gene. This CDR3 is 13 amino acids long.

V usage is TRBV4-1 and J usage is TRBJ2-5, with 11 bases aligning to TRBD1. This CDR3 is 14 amino acids long. The V gene end was trimmed by 4 bases and the J gene end by 5 bases; junction bases not matched to a gene: 3. Germline values: CDR1 MGHRA, CDR2 YSYEKL. The CDR3 nucleotides are TGCGCCAGCAGCCGGACAGGGGGCGCGGAGACCCAGTACTTC. Translation gives CASSRTGGAETQYF.

This rearrangement joins TRBV7-9 to TRBJ2-1; D is possibly TRBD1 or TRBD2 (6 bases each). The CDR3 spans 16 residues. Germline V lookup: CDR1 SEHNR, CDR2 FQNEAQ (reference sequence). Trimming pared 1 base from V and 7 bases from J, leaving 17 bases between. For the CDR3, the DNA is TGTGCCAGCAGCTTAGTTGGGAAGGGGGGTAAGAATGAGCAGTTCTTC. Translated, it gives CASSLVGKGGKNEQFF.

The rearrangement uses TRBV5-1 and TRBJ1-5, with no clear D. V was cut by 0 bases and J by 5 bases, with 12 bases left in between. Germline CDR1 SGHRS, CDR2 YFSETQ. The CDR3 spans 15 residues. The CDR3 nucleotides read TGCGCCAGCAGCTTGGGTCCGGGAGGAGATCAGCCCCAGCATTTT. Its protein is CASSLGPGGDQPQHF. Full variable domain (rest looked up from reference TRBV5-1 and TRBJ1-5): KAGVTQTPRYLIKTRGQQVTLSCSPISGHRSVSWYQQTPGQGLQFLFEYFSETQRNKGNFPGRFSGRQFSNSRSEMNVSTLELGDSALYLCASSLGPGGDQPQHFGDGTRLSIL.

This clone came up once. The chain uses TRBV27 and TRBJ2-5; D is uncertain. Germline V gene lookup returns CDR1 MNHEY and CDR2 SMNVEV (reference sequence). CDR3 length: 13 amino acids. The V end lost 5 bases, the J end lost 1 base, and 8 bases lay between the germline ends. CDR3 nucleotides: TGTGCCAGCAGTAATCTCCGCCAAGAGACCCAGTACTTC. As protein: CASSNLRQETQYF.

This clone was seen more than once but under ten times. This chain joins TRBV10-3 and TRBJ2-2; TRBD1 agrees at 10 bases. V lost 3 bases to trimming and J lost 7 bases; unmatched junction nucleotides: 8. The CDR3 spans 16 residues. Germline values: CDR1 ENHRY, CDR2 SYGVKD. CDR3 protein: CAISDGQGVRDGELFF. The DNA for the CDR3 is TGTGCCATCAGTGACGGACAGGGGGTTCGGGACGGGGAGCTGTTTTTT.

The chain couples TRBV2 to TRBJ2-3; D is uncertain. The CDR3 extends over 12 amino acids. Deletions cut 8 bases from V and 2 bases from J, with 8 bases between. The germline V gene encodes CDR1 SNHLY and CDR2 FYNNEI. CDR3: CASGSNTDTQYF. The CDR3 DNA is TGTGCCAGCGGCTCCAACACAGATACGCAGTATTTT.

This clone was counted only a few times. The chain couples TRBV5-1 to TRBJ2-3; 10 bases fit TRBD2. The CDR3 covers 17 residues. CDR1 is SGHRS, CDR2 YFSETQ, per germline. The J segment lost 6 bases and the V segment lost 0 bases, leaving 10 bases of the junction unmatched. The DNA for the CDR3 is TGCGCCAGCAGCTTGGAACTAGCGGGGTCAATTTCGGATACGCAGTATTTT. Residues: CASSLELAGSISDTQYF.

The V and J genes are TRBV30 and TRBJ1-1; 9 bases agree with TRBD1. With V trimmed by 3 bases and J by 10 bases, 15 bases remained unmatched. This CDR3 is 15 amino acids long. Germline CDR1 GTSNPN, CDR2 SVGIG (reference sequence). The CDR3 sequence: CAWRALGQGETRAFF. The CDR3 bases are TGTGCCTGGAGGGCATTGGGACAGGGTGAGACTAGAGCTTTCTTT.

The chain couples TRBV23-1 to TRBJ2-7; the D gene is possibly TRBD1 (6 bases). TRBV23-1 is assigned to the ORF class and has an uncertain function. Deletions cut 4 bases from V and 1 base from J, with 14 bases between. The CDR3 contains 15 residues. The CDR3 nucleotides are TGCGCCAGCAGTCGATGGACAGCCCCATCCTACGAGCAGTACTTC. It yields the protein CASSRWTAPSYEQYF.

The V call is TRBV4-1, the J call TRBJ2-1, with no clear D. This CDR3 is 20 amino acids long. Trimming stripped 0 bases from V and 5 bases from J, with 26 bases between. CDR1 is MGHRA, CDR2 YSYEKL, per germline. The CDR3 loop is CASSQDVDMVRSQAHNEQFF. In DNA form, the CDR3 reads TGCGCCAGCAGCCAAGACGTGGATATGGTTAGGTCTCAGGCCCACAATGAGCAGTTCTTC.